Described below is a single T cell receptor (beta chain) sequence and its context. Antigen: not known. This sample is part of a study of cytomegalovirus exposure and HLA in healthy donors. Study-wide findings and caveats: Later on, a genetic analysis was performed. It linked a missense variant in DCLRE1C with V- and J-gene trimming of TCR beta. Several V segments, TRBV6-2 and TRBV6-3 among them, could not be told apart and were dropped. In a later analysis, at a false discovery rate of 0.05, approximately 16,000 TCR beta sequences were associated with HLA alleles. Donors belonging to an Asian-associated ancestry cluster reportedly showed fewer N-insertions in productive TCRs than the approximately 690-donor mean, according to what a later analysis found.

Germline V gene data show CDR1 as SGDLS and CDR2 as YYNGEE. The length of the CDR3 is 15 residues. Trimming removed 7 bases from V and 7 bases from J, with 20 bases in between. With 60 Vbeta and 13 Jbeta primers, the PCR was carried out. TCRdb keeps only in-frame clones here, not all; method: immunoSEQ multiplex PCR. This sample's clone table lists 30,000 to 35,000 clones. The V and J genes are TRBV9 and TRBJ1-4, with D possibly TRBD1 on 6 matching bases. The TCR comes from a woman between 40 and 50 years old in good health and CMV-seropositive. Material: PBMCs. The CDR3 DNA is TGTGCCAGCGCCGGGGGGGCAGTGGGGAGTGAAAAACTGTTTTTT. Residues: CASAGGAVGSEKLFF.